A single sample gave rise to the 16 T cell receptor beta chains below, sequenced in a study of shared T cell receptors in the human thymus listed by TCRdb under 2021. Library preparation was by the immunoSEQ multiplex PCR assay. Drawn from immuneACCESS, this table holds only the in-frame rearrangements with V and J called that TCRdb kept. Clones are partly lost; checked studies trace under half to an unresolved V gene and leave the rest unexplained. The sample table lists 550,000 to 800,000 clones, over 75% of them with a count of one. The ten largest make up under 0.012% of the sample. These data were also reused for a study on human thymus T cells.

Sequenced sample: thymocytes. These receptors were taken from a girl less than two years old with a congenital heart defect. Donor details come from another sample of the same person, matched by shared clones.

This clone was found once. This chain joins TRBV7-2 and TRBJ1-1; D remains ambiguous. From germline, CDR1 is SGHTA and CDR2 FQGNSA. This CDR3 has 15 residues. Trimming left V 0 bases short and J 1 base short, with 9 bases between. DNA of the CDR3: TGTGCCAGCAGCTTAGCACGCGGAACGAACACTGAAGCTTTCTTT. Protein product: CASSLARGTNTEAFF. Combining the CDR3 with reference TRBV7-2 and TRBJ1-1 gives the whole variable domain GAGVSQSPSNKVTEKGKDVELRCDPISGHTALYWYRQSLGQGLEFLIYFQGNSAPDKSGLPSDRFSAERTGGSVSTLTIQRTQQEDSAVYLCASSLARGTNTEAFFGQGTRLTVV.

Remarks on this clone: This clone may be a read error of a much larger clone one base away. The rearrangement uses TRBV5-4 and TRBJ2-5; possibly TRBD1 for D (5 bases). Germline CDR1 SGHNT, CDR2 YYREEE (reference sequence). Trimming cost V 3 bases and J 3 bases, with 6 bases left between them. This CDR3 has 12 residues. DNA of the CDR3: TGTGCCAGCAGCTCCAGGGAAGAGACCCAGTACTTC. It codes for CASSSREETQYF.

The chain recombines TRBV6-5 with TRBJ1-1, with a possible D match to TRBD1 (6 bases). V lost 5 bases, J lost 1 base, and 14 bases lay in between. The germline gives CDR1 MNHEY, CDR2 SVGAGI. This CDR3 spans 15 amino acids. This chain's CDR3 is CASSREGGQNTEAFF. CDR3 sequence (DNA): TGTGCCAGCAGTCGGGAGGGGGGCCAGAACACTGAAGCTTTCTTT.

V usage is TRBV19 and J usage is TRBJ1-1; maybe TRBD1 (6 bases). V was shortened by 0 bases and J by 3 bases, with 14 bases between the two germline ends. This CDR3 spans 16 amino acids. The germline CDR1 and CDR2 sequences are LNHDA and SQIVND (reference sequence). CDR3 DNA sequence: TGTGCCAGTAGTATAGACCGCCGGGGGGCGCACACTGAAGCTTTCTTT. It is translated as CASSIDRRGAHTEAFF.

The DNA of the CDR3 is TGTGCCATCACCCAGGGCAGAGCCTACGAGCAGTACTTC. Translation: CAITQGRAYEQYF. The V gene is TRBV10-3, the J gene TRBJ2-7, with D possibly TRBD1 on 5 matching bases. The V and J ends lost 7 bases and 2 bases respectively, with 12 bases between them. Germline CDR1 is ENHRY and CDR2 is SYGVKD. CDR3 length: 13 amino acids.

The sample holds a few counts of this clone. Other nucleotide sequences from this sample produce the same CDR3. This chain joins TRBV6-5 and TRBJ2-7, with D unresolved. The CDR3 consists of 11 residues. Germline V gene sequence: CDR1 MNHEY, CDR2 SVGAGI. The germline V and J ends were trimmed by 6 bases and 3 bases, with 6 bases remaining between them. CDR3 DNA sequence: TGTGCCAGCAGCCGCGACTACGAGCAGTACTTC. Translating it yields CASSRDYEQYF.

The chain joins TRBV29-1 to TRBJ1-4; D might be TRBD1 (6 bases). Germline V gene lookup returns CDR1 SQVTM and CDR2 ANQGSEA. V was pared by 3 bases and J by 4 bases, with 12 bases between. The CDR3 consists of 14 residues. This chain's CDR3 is CSVEQGPDNEKLFF. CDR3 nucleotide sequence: TGCAGCGTTGAGCAGGGGCCTGATAATGAAAAACTGTTTTTT. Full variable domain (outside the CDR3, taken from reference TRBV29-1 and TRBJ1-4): SAVISQKPSRDICQRGTSLTIQCQVDSQVTMMFWYRQQPGQSLTLIATANQGSEATYESGFVIDKFPISRPNLTFSTLTVSNMSPEDSSIYLCSVEQGPDNEKLFFGSGTQLSVL.

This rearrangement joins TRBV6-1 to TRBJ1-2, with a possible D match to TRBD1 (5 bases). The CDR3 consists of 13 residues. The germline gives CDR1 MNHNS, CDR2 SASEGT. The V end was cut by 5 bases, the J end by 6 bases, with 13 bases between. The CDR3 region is CASSPAGSHGYTF. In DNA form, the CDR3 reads TGTGCCAGCAGTCCAGCAGGGTCCCATGGCTACACCTTC.

The CDR3: CASSTGMYQVQHF. The CDR3 nucleotides read TGTGCCAGCAGTACAGGGATGTATCAGGTCCAGCATTTT. The gene calls are TRBV11-2 and TRBJ1-5; weak D call: TRBD1 (6 bases). The CDR3 extends over 13 amino acids. The V gene's germline CDR1 is SGHAT and CDR2 FQNNGV. The V end lost 6 bases, the J end lost 12 bases, and 18 bases lay between the germline ends. The full variable domain, rest sourced from reference TRBV11-2 and TRBJ1-5, is EAGVAQSPRYKIIEKRQSVAFWCNPISGHATLYWYQQILGQGPKLLIQFQNNGVVDDSQLPKDRFSAERLKGVDSTLKIQPAKLEDSAVYLCASSTGMYQVQHFGDGTRLSIL.

CDR3 residues: CASSSPRGGEETQYF. The CDR3 coding sequence is TGTGCCAGCAGTTCACCACGGGGGGGGGAAGAGACCCAGTACTTC. The chain has TRBV7-3 and TRBJ2-5; 8 nucleotides align to TRBD2. The germline V gene encodes CDR1 SGHTA and CDR2 FQGTGA. The CDR3 is 15 residues long. V shed 6 bases, J shed 3 bases, and the junction held 9 bases outside the gene matches.

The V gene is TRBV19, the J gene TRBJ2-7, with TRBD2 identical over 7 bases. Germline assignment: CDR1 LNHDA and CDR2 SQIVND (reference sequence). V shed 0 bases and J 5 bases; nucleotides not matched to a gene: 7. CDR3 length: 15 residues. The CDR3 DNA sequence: TGTGCCAGTAGTATAGATTCCGGACTAGAGAACGAGCAGTACTTC. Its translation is CASSIDSGLENEQYF. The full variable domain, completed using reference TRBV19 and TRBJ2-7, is DGGITQSPKYLFRKEGQNVTLSCEQNLNHDAMYWYRQDPGQGLRLIYYSQIVNDFQKGDIAEGYSVSREKKESFPLTVTSAQKNPTAFYLCASSIDSGLENEQYFGPGTRLTVT.

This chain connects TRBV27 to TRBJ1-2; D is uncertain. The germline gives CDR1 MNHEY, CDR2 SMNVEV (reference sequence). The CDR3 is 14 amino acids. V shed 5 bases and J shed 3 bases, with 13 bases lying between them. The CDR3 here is CASSPEGGDYGYTF. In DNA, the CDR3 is TGTGCCAGCAGTCCTGAGGGCGGCGACTATGGCTACACCTTC.

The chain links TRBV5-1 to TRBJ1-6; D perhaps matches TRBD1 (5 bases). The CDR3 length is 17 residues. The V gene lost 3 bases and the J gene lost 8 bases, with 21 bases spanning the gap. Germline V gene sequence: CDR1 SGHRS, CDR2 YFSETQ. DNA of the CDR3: TGCGCCAGCAGCTGGCGAGTTTTGGGGCCGGGGGATTCACCCCTCCACTTT. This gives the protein CASSWRVLGPGDSPLHF.

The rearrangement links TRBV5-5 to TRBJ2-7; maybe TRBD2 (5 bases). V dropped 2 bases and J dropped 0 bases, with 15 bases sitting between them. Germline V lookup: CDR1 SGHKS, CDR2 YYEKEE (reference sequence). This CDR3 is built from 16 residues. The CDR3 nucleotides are TGTGCCAGCAGCTTCTCACCGAGGGCCCGCTCCTACGAGCAGTACTTC. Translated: CASSFSPRARSYEQYF. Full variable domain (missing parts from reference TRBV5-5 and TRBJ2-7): DAGVTQSPTHLIKTRGQQVTLRCSPISGHKSVSWYQQVLGQGPQFIFQYYEKEERGRGNFPDRFSARQFPNYSSELNVNALLLGDSALYLCASSFSPRARSYEQYFGPGTRLTVT.

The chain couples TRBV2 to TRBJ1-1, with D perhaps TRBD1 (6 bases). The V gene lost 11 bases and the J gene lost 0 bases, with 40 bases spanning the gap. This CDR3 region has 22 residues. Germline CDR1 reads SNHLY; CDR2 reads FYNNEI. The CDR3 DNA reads TGTGCCGCAGGGGACGGACCCAGTGAGTCATACATAAGGTTTGCCATGAACACTGAAGCTTTCTTT. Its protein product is CAAGDGPSESYIRFAMNTEAFF.

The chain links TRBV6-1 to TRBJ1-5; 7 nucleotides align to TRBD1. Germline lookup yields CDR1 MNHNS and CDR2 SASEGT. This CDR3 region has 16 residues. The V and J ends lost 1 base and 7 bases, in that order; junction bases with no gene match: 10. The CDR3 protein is CASSEDYRGWGQPQHF. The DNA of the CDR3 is TGTGCCAGCAGTGAAGACTACAGGGGATGGGGCCAGCCCCAGCATTTT.